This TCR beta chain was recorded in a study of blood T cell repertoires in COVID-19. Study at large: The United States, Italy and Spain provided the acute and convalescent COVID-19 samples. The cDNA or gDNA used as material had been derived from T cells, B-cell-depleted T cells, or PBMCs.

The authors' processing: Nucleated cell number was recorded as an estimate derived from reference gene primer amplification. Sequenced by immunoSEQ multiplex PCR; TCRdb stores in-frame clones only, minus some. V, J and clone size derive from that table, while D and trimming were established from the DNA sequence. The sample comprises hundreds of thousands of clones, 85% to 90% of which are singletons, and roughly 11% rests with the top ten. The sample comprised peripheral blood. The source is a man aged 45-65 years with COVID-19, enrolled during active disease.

The CDR3 DNA reads as TGTGCCAGCAGTGCACCAGGGTTTTTAGCGGGTGACACTGAAGCTTTCTTT. Translating gives CASSAPGFLAGDTEAFF. This chain joins TRBV9 and TRBJ1-1, with a weak D call TRBD1 (5 bases). CDR1 is SGDLS, CDR2 YYNGEE, per germline. This CDR3 has 17 residues. With 5 bases removed from V and 3 bases from J, the gap between germline ends came to 23 bases.